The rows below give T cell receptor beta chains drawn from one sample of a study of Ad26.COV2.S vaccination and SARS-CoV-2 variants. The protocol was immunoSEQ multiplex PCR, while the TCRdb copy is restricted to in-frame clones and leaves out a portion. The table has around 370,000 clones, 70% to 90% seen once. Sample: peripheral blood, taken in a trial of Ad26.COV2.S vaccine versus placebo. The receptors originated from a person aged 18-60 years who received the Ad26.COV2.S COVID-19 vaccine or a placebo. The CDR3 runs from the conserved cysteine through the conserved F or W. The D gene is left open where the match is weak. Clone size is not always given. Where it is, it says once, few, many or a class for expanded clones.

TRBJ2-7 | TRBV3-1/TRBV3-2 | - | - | CASSQDWLSYEQYF | TGTGCCAGCAGCCAAGATTGGCTCTCCTACGAGCAGTACTTC
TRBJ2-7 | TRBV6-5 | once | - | CASRIQGSSYEQYF | TGTGCCAGTAGAATTCAGGGGAGCTCCTACGAGCAGTACTTC
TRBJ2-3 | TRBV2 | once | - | CASSWLGTDTQYF | TGTGCCAGCAGTTGGTTGGGCACAGATACGCAGTATTTT
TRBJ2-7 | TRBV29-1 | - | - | CSVDRGPTLEQYF | TGCAGCGTTGACAGGGGCCCTACCCTCGAGCAGTACTTC
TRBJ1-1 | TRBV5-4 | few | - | CASSLTQVNTEAFF | TGTGCCAGCAGTTTGACCCAGGTGAACACTGAAGCTTTCTTT
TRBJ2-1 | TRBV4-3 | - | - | CASSQERGPPGNEQFF | TGCGCCAGCAGCCAAGAGAGGGGCCCCCCGGGAAATGAGCAGTTCTTC
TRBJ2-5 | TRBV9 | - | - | CASSARPRGGGETQYF | TGTGCCAGCAGCGCCCGGCCGAGGGGAGGTGGAGAGACCCAGTACTTC
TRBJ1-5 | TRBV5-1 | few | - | CASSLSSGDQPQHF | TGCGCCAGCAGCTTAAGCAGCGGGGATCAGCCCCAGCATTTT
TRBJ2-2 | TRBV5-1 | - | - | CASSLSGSTGELFF | TGCGCCAGCAGCTTGTCCGGATCCACCGGGGAGCTGTTTTTT
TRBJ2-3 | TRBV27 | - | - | CASSLRQTDTQYF | TGTGCCAGCAGTTTAAGGCAGACAGATACGCAGTATTTT
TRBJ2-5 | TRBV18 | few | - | CASSPPNRETQYF | TGTGCCAGCTCACCACCGAATCGAGAGACCCAGTACTTC
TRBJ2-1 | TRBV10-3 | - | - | CAISEIAGEQFF | TGTGCCATCAGTGAGATTGCGGGTGAGCAGTTCTTC
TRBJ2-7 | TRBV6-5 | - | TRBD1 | CASSYSDRDSYEQYF | TGTGCCAGCAGTTACTCCGATAGGGACAGCTACGAGCAGTACTTC
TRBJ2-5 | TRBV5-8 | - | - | CASSLVVWAETQYF | TGTGCCAGCAGCTTAGTTGTATGGGCAGAGACCCAGTACTTC
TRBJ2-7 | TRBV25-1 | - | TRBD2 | CASSGAGGKYEQYF | TGTGCCAGCAGTGGGGCGGGAGGGAAATACGAGCAGTACTTC
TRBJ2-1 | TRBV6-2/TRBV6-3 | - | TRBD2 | CASSLAGGPYNEQFF | TGTGCCAGCAGTCTAGCGGGAGGGCCCTACAATGAGCAGTTCTTC
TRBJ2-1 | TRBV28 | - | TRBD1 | CASGRTGGPYNEQFF | TGTGCCAGCGGGCGGACAGGGGGCCCCTACAATGAGCAGTTCTTC
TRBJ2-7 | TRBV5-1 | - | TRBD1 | CASSLYMGQYSYEQYF | TGCGCCAGCAGCTTGTACATGGGACAGTACTCCTACGAGCAGTACTTC
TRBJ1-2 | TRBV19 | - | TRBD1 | CASSITGGNYGYTF | TGTGCCAGTAGTATTACAGGGGGAAACTATGGCTACACCTTC
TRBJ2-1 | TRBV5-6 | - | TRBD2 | CASSFDAVSGSLGYNEQFF | TGTGCCAGCAGCTTCGACGCGGTCAGCGGGAGTCTTGGGTACAATGAGCAGTTCTTC
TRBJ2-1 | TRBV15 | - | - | CATSRDFRAYNEQFF | TGTGCCACCAGCAGAGATTTCAGGGCCTACAATGAGCAGTTCTTC
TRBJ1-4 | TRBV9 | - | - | CASSVEAGLGPNEKLFF | TGTGCCAGCAGCGTAGAGGCAGGTCTGGGGCCTAATGAAAAACTGTTTTTT
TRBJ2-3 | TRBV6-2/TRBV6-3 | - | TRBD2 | CASSYSGASGHNTQYF | TGTGCCAGCAGTTACTCCGGGGCTAGCGGGCACAATACGCAGTATTTT
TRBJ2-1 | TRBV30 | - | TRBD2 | CAWSGGRAYNEQFF | TGTGCCTGGAGCGGTGGGAGGGCCTACAATGAGCAGTTCTTC
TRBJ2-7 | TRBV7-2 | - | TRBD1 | CASSFPDRALGEQYF | TGTGCCAGCAGCTTCCCAGACAGGGCCCTGGGCGAGCAGTACTTC
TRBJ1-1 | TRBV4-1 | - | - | CASSHTQGEAFF | TGCGCCAGCAGCCACACCCAGGGTGAAGCTTTCTTT
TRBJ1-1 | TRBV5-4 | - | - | CASSSDGEPQLNTEAFF | TGTGCCAGCAGCTCTGACGGCGAACCACAATTGAACACTGAAGCTTTCTTT
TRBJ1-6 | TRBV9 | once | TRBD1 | CASSPPPGTGDSYNSPLHF | TGTGCCAGCAGCCCCCCTCCAGGGACAGGGGACTCCTATAATTCACCCCTCCACTTT
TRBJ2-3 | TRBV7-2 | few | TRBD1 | CASSQGQGWDTQYF | TGTGCCAGCAGCCAGGGACAGGGGTGGGATACGCAGTATTTT
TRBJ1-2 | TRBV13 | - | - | CASSSYQDSRRYGYTF | TGTGCCAGCAGCTCATACCAGGACAGCCGCCGCTATGGCTACACCTTC
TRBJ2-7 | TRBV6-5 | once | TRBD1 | CASRRTGKYEQYF | TGTGCCAGCAGACGGACAGGGAAATACGAGCAGTACTTC
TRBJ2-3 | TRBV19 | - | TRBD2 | CASRISGGLGTDTQYF | TGTGCCAGTAGGATTAGCGGGGGGCTCGGCACAGATACGCAGTATTTT
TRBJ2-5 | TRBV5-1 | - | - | CASSSSTLGETQYF | TGCGCCAGCAGCTCTTCGACTCTCGGGGAGACCCAGTACTTC
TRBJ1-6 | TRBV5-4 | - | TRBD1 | CASSFSGQSSPLHF | TGTGCCAGCAGCTTTTCGGGACAGAGTTCACCCCTCCACTTT
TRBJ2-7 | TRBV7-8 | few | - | CASSAGGLFHEQYF | TGTGCCAGCAGCGCAGGGGGACTCTTCCACGAGCAGTACTTC
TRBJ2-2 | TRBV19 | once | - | CASVPDSLSNTGELFF | TGTGCCAGTGTACCGGATAGCCTCTCGAACACCGGGGAGCTGTTTTTT
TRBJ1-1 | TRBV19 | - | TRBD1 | CASSSDRVATEAFF | TGTGCCAGTAGTTCAGACAGGGTGGCCACTGAAGCTTTCTTT
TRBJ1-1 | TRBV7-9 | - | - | CASSPLGNTEAFF | TGTGCCAGCAGCCCGCTGGGGAACACTGAAGCTTTCTTT
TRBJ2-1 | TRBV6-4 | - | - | CASSDSAGRYNEQFF | TGTGCCAGCAGTGACTCCGCAGGGAGGTACAATGAGCAGTTCTTC
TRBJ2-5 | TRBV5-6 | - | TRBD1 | CASSPTGTDQETQYF | TGTGCCAGCAGCCCCACCGGGACAGACCAAGAGACCCAGTACTTC
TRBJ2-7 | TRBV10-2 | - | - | CASSDKTYEQYF | TGCGCCAGCAGTGACAAAACCTACGAGCAGTACTTC
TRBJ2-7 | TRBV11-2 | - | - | CASSSIRGVYEQYF | TGTGCCAGCAGCAGTATCAGGGGCGTTTACGAGCAGTACTTC
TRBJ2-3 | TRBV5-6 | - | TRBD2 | CASSLEPVAGELDTQYF | TGTGCCAGCAGCTTGGAGCCCGTAGCGGGAGAATTGGATACGCAGTATTTT
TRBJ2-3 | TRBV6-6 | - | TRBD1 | CASRTGGSTDTQYF | TGTGCCAGCAGGACAGGGGGCTCAACAGATACGCAGTATTTT